The 25 T cell receptor beta chains given below trace back to one sample, sequenced in a study of cytomegalovirus exposure and HLA in healthy donors. Assay: immunoSEQ multiplex PCR; the TCRdb copy retains only in-frame clones and omits some. The sample carries about 160,000 clones, around 85% recorded once. Material for sequencing was PBMCs. These receptor sequences come from a woman in her 30s in good health and CMV-seronegative.

The genes are TRBV28 and TRBJ2-7, with 10 bases lining up with TRBD1. Germline V gene sequence: CDR1 MDHEN, CDR2 SYDVKM. CDR3 length: 13 amino acids. The V segment lost 10 bases and the J segment 0 bases; nucleotides outside the gene matches: 3. As DNA, the CDR3 is TGTGCCACCGGGACAGGGGCCTCCTACGAGCAGTACTTC. Its protein is CATGTGASYEQYF. The whole variable domain, filled in from reference TRBV28 and TRBJ2-7, reads DVKVTQSSRYLVKRTGEKVFLECVQDMDHENMFWYRQDPGLGLRLIYFSYDVKMKEKGDIPEGYSVSREKKERFSLILESASTNQTSMYLCATGTGASYEQYFGPGTRLTVT.

The CDR3 region is CTRPPNTLSVYEQYF. In DNA, the CDR3 is TGTACCCGCCCCCCCAACACCTTATCTGTTTACGAGCAGTACTTC. The chain uses TRBV6-4 and TRBJ2-7; D is unclear. The CDR3 contains 15 residues. CDR1 and CDR2 from the germline V gene are MRHNA and SNTAGT.

The V and J genes are TRBV9 and TRBJ2-1; tentative D call: TRBD1 (5 bases). The CDR3 is 15 residues long. V gave up 0 bases and J gave up 8 bases, with 15 bases separating them. Looked up from germline, CDR1 is SGDLS and CDR2 is YYNGEE. As DNA, the CDR3 is TGTGCCAGCAGCGTAGACAGGCGCCCCAGAGATGAGCAGTTCTTC. Its translation is CASSVDRRPRDEQFF.

V usage is TRBV15 and J usage is TRBJ2-7; the match to TRBD1 covers 7 bases. The ends lost 6 bases at V and 1 base at J; junction bases unmatched: 0. The CDR3 totals 12 residues. CDR1 and CDR2 (germline): LNHNV, YYDKDF (reference sequence). The CDR3, as DNA: TGTGCCACCAGACAGGGGTCCTACGAGCAGTACTTC. As protein: CATRQGSYEQYF.

The chain carries TRBV4-1 and TRBJ2-7; D may match TRBD1 or TRBD2 (5 bases each). V lost 0 bases and J lost 6, with 15 bases in between. Germline CDR1 is MGHRA and CDR2 is YSYEKL. The CDR3 contains 15 residues. The CDR3 nucleotides are TGCGCCAGCAGCCAAGACCGGGGACCGCCGTTCGAGCAGTACTTC. It specifies CASSQDRGPPFEQYF.

A single count supports this clone. The rearrangement links TRBV7-6 to TRBJ1-1; TRBD1 is a possible D gene (5 bases). V was trimmed by 4 bases and J by 4 bases, leaving 19 bases between them. The CDR3 spans 16 residues. Germline V gene data show CDR1 as SGHVS and CDR2 as FNYEAQ. Here the CDR3 DNA reads TGTGCCAGCAGCTATGGGTCGCGGGGTGGGGGCACTGAAGCTTTCTTT. It yields the protein CASSYGSRGGGTEAFF. Full variable domain (outside the CDR3, taken from reference TRBV7-6 and TRBJ1-1): GAGVSQSPRYKVTKRGQDVALRCDPISGHVSLYWYRQALGQGPEFLTYFNYEAQQDKSGLPNDRFSAERPEGSISTLTIQRTEQRDSAMYRCASSYGSRGGGTEAFFGQGTRLTVV.

In this sample, this clone turned up once. The CDR3 protein is CASSRGWDPAVSGNTIYF. As DNA, the CDR3 is TGTGCCAGCAGCAGGGGGTGGGACCCGGCGGTTTCTGGAAACACCATATATTTT. This chain joins TRBV9 and TRBJ1-3; possible D gene TRBD1, 6 bases. V lost 4 bases, J lost 1 base, and 21 bases lay in between. The CDR3 is 18 amino acids. Germline V lookup: CDR1 SGDLS, CDR2 YYNGEE.

The chain carries TRBV5-1 and TRBJ1-2, with D possibly matching TRBD1 (6 bases). Deletions cut 0 bases from V and 4 bases from J, with 16 bases between. This CDR3 contains 16 residues. Germline assignment: CDR1 SGHRS and CDR2 YFSETQ. CDR3 bases: TGCGCCAGCAGCTTGGACACACAGGGAGGGGGCTATGGCTACACCTTC. It is translated as CASSLDTQGGGYGYTF.

The rearrangement links TRBV9 to TRBJ2-2, with D hard to call. CDR1 is SGDLS, CDR2 YYNGEE, per germline. The CDR3 is 15 residues long. Trimming stripped 0 bases from V and 0 bases from J, with 6 bases between. CDR3 region: CASSVASPNTGELFF. The DNA of the CDR3 is TGTGCCAGCAGCGTAGCCAGTCCGAACACCGGGGAGCTGTTTTTT.

This chain uses TRBV2 with TRBJ2-1, with 12 bases identical to TRBD2. After removal of 6 bases from V and 8 bases from J, the junction contained 8 bases not matched to a gene. The CDR3 sequence is 15 residues long. From germline, CDR1 is SNHLY and CDR2 FYNNEI. This chain's CDR3 is CASSRTSGGRYEQFF. CDR3 nucleotide sequence: TGTGCCAGCAGCAGAACTAGCGGGGGGAGATATGAGCAGTTCTTC. Filled out from reference TRBV2 and TRBJ2-1, the complete variable domain reads EPEVTQTPSHQVTQMGQEVILRCVPISNHLYFYWYRQILGQKVEFLVSFYNNEISEKSEIFDDQFSVERPDGSNFTLKIRSTKLEDSAMYFCASSRTSGGRYEQFFGPGTRLTVL.

This chain links TRBV9 with TRBJ1-1; 8 positions agree with TRBD1. The CDR3 length is 15 residues. CDR1 SGDLS and CDR2 YYNGEE come from the germline V gene. Trimming removed 3 bases from V and 6 bases from J; junction bases left unmatched: 10. In DNA form, the CDR3 reads TGTGCCAGCAGCGGGGGATTACAGGGGGAACCTGAAGCTTTCTTT. Amino acids: CASSGGLQGEPEAFF. The complete variable domain, with remaining parts taken from reference TRBV9 and TRBJ1-1, reads DSGVTQTPKHLITATGQRVTLRCSPRSGDLSVYWYQQSLDQGLQFLIQYYNGEERAKGNILERFSAQQFPDLHSELNLSSLELGDSALYFCASSGGLQGEPEAFFGQGTRLTVV.

This chain connects TRBV21-1 to TRBJ2-7. TRBV21-1 is noted as a pseudogene. The CDR3 is made up of 15 amino acids. The CDR3 nucleotides are TGTGCCAGCAGCAAAGCAGGGGGGAACTCCTACGAGCAGTACTTC. Translation: CASSKAGGNSYEQYF.

The genes are TRBV27 and TRBJ1-4; D may be TRBD1 (5 bases). The V end was cut by 5 bases, the J end by 8 bases, with 15 bases between. Germline CDR1 reads MNHEY; CDR2 reads SMNVEV (reference sequence). The CDR3 has 14 residues. The CDR3 is CASSPMDKGEKLFF. The CDR3 region has the DNA TGTGCCAGCAGTCCAATGGACAAAGGGGAAAAACTGTTTTTT. Full variable domain (outside the CDR3, taken from reference TRBV27 and TRBJ1-4): EAQVTQNPRYLITVTGKKLTVTCSQNMNHEYMSWYRQDPGLGLRQIYYSMNVEVTDKGDVPEGYKVSRKEKRNFPLILESPSPNQTSLYFCASSPMDKGEKLFFGSGTQLSVL.

The chain carries TRBV28 and TRBJ2-5; TRBD1 matches at 10 bases. V dropped 6 bases and J dropped 5; count of bases not matched to a gene: 9. CDR3 size: 15 residues. Germline CDR1 is MDHEN and CDR2 is SYDVKM. DNA for the CDR3: TGTGCCAGCAGGACCGGGACAGGGGCGTGGGAGACCCAGTACTTC. This encodes CASRTGTGAWETQYF.

The chain is built from TRBV6-1 and TRBJ1-6, with D uncertain. V lost 0 bases, J lost 6 bases, and 6 bases lay in between. This CDR3 contains 14 residues. Germline CDR1 reads MNHNS; CDR2 reads SASEGT. For the CDR3, the DNA is TGTGCCAGCAGTGAAGCAGACCTTAATTCACCCCTCCACTTT. Encoded protein: CASSEADLNSPLHF.

Here the CDR3 reads CASSPGLAGALPYEQYF. In DNA form, the CDR3 reads TGTGCCAGCAGTCCCGGACTAGCGGGAGCTTTACCCTACGAGCAGTACTTC. V usage is TRBV7-8 and J usage is TRBJ2-7; 13 nucleotides agree with TRBD2. Losses at the gene ends were 6 bases for V and 2 bases for J; bases not matched to a gene: 10. This CDR3 region has 17 residues. Germline V gene data show CDR1 as SGHVS and CDR2 as FQNEAQ.

The chain joins TRBV6-5 to TRBJ1-2, with D possibly being TRBD1 (5 bases). This CDR3 region has 16 residues. The V gene's germline CDR1 is MNHEY and CDR2 SVGAGI. V was shortened by 0 bases and J by 1 base, with 12 bases between the two germline ends. Written as DNA, the CDR3 is TGTGCCAGCAGTTACTCCGCAGGGCGGGATAACTATGGCTACACCTTC. This gives the protein CASSYSAGRDNYGYTF.

The rearrangement joins TRBV11-3 to TRBJ2-1; 10 nucleotides agree with TRBD2. V lost 5 bases to trimming and J lost 7 bases; unmatched junction nucleotides: 8. Germline V CDR1 and CDR2: SGHNT, YENEEA. CDR3 length: 15 amino acids. The CDR3 nucleotides are TGTGCCAGCAGCCAAGGGACTAGCGAAGGGAATGAGCAGTTCTTC. Amino acid sequence: CASSQGTSEGNEQFF.

The chain carries TRBV5-5 and TRBJ1-5; 9 bases line up with TRBD1. V dropped 4 bases and J dropped 5; count of bases not matched to a gene: 10. The CDR3 is 16 residues long. Germline V gene lookup returns CDR1 SGHKS and CDR2 YYEKEE (reference sequence). CDR3 in amino acids: CASSRQGQGRDQPQHF. CDR3 sequence (DNA): TGTGCCAGCAGCCGCCAGGGACAGGGTAGGGATCAGCCCCAGCATTTT.

DNA for the CDR3: TGTGCCAGCAGTGAAGGGCGCGGGGGCGCGCCCTATGGCTACACCTTC. Translated, it gives CASSEGRGGAPYGYTF. The V call is TRBV6-1, the J call TRBJ1-2; TRBD1 might be the D (6 bases). The CDR3 is made up of 16 amino acids. CDR1 and CDR2 from the germline V gene are MNHNS and SASEGT. V shed 1 base and J shed 4 bases, with 16 bases lying between them.

The chain combines TRBV15 with TRBJ1-2, with 7 bases that match TRBD1. J gave up 8 bases and V 4 bases, and 7 bases lay outside the gene matches. Germline V gene lookup returns CDR1 LNHNV and CDR2 YYDKDF (reference sequence). This CDR3 contains 13 residues. The CDR3 sequence: CATSTTDRTGYTF. The CDR3 DNA is TGTGCCACCAGCACGACGGACAGGACGGGCTACACCTTC.

This chain joins TRBV9 and TRBJ1-2, with a weak D call TRBD1 (5 bases). The CDR3 is 13 amino acids. Looked up from germline, CDR1 is SGDLS and CDR2 is YYNGEE. Trimming took off 3 bases at V and 6 bases at J, with 12 bases between the two ends. The CDR3 nucleotides are TGTGCCAGCAGCGGCGGGGGGTACAATGGCTACACCTTC. The encoded protein is CASSGGGYNGYTF.

V gene TRBV7-3 combines with J gene TRBJ2-1, with D possibly being TRBD1 (5 bases). CDR3 length equals 17 residues. Trimming pared 0 bases from V and 0 bases from J, leaving 12 bases between. The V gene's germline CDR1 is SGHTA and CDR2 FQGTGA. CDR3 in amino acids: CASSLTRGHSSYNEQFF. CDR3 nucleotides: TGTGCCAGCAGCTTAACGCGAGGACACAGCTCCTACAATGAGCAGTTCTTC. The whole variable domain, filled in from reference TRBV7-3 and TRBJ2-1, reads GAGVSQTPSNKVTEKGKYVELRCDPISGHTALYWYRQSLGQGPEFLIYFQGTGAADDSGLPNDRFFAVRPEGSVSTLKIQRTERGDSAVYLCASSLTRGHSSYNEQFFGPGTRLTVL.

The chain employs TRBV5-4 and TRBJ2-1; 13 nucleotides match TRBD2. Per germline, CDR1 SGHNT and CDR2 YYREEE (reference sequence). V was clipped by 4 bases and J by 5 bases; unmatched bases: 3. The CDR3 sequence is 15 residues long. CDR3 in amino acids: CASSAGLAGNNEQFF. The CDR3 coding sequence is TGTGCCAGCAGCGCGGGACTAGCGGGGAACAATGAGCAGTTCTTC. Using reference TRBV5-4 and TRBJ2-1 for the parts outside the CDR3, the full variable domain is ETGVTQSPTHLIKTRGQQVTLRCSSQSGHNTVSWYQQALGQGPQFIFQYYREEENGRGNFPPRFSGLQFPNYSSELNVNALELDDSALYLCASSAGLAGNNEQFFGPGTRLTVL.

This chain links TRBV7-9 with TRBJ1-2; D might be TRBD1 (5 bases). Trimming pared 5 bases from V and 4 bases from J, leaving 17 bases between. The CDR3 sequence is 15 residues long. Germline-derived CDR1 and CDR2 are SEHNR and FQNEAQ (reference sequence). CDR3 nucleotide sequence: TGTGCCAGCAGCACGATAGGGGAGCCAGGCTATGGCTACACCTTC. Protein product: CASSTIGEPGYGYTF.